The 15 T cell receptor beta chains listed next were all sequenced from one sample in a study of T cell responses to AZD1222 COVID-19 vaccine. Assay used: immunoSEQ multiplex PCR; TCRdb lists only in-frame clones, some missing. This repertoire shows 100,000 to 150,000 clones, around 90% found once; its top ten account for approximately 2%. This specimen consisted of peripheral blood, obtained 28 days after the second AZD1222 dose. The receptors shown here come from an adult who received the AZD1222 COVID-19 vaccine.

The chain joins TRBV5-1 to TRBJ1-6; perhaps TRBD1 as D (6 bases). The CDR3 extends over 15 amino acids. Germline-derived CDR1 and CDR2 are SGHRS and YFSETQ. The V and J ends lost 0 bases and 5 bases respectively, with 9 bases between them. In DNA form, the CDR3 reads TGCGCCAGCAGCTTGGAGGGGGATCATAATTCACCCCTCCACTTT. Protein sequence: CASSLEGDHNSPLHF.

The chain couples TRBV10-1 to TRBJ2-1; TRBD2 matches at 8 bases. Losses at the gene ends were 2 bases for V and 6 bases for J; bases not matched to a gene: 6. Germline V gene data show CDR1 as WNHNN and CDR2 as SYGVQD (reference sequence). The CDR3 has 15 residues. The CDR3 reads CASSESRGGLNEQFF. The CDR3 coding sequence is TGCGCCAGCAGTGAGAGTCGGGGGGGTCTCAATGAGCAGTTCTTC.

CDR3 coding DNA: TGTGCCAGCAGCCAAGGGGGGGACTTCACAGATACGCAGTATTTT. Protein product: CASSQGGDFTDTQYF. The rearrangement uses TRBV3-1 (or the pseudogene TRBV3-2) and TRBJ2-3; D possibly corresponds to TRBD2 (6 bases). Germline V gives CDR1 LGHDT, CDR2 YNNKEL (reference sequence). This CDR3 has 15 amino acids. V lost 1 base and J lost 2, with 10 bases in between.

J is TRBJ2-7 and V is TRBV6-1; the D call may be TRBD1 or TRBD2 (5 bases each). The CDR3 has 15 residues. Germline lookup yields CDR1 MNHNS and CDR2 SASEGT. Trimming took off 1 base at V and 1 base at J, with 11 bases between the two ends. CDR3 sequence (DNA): TGTGCCAGCAGTGAAGGGGGGTTGGGGTCCTACGAGCAGTACTTC. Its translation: CASSEGGLGSYEQYF.

The CDR3 sequence is CASVGRGPANYGYTF. The DNA for the CDR3 is TGTGCCAGTGTTGGCAGGGGGCCAGCTAACTATGGCTACACCTTC. The rearrangement joins TRBV19 to TRBJ1-2; TRBD1 matches 8 bases. The CDR3 has 15 amino acids. CDR1 LNHDA and CDR2 SQIVND come from the germline V gene (reference sequence). After removal of 8 bases from V and 0 bases from J, the junction contained 8 bases not matched to a gene.

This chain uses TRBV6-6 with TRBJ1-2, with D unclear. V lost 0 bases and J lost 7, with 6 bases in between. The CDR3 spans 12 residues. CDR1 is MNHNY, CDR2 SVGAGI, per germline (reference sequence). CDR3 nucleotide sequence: TGTGCCAGCAGTTACTCGAAGGGTGGCTACACCTTC. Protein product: CASSYSKGGYTF.

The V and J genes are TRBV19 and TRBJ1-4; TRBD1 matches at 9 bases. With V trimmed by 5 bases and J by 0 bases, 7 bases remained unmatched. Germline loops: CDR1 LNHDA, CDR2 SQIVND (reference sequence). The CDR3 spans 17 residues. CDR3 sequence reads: CASSSRTGATTNEKLFF. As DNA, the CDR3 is TGTGCCAGTAGTTCCCGGACAGGGGCAACAACTAATGAAAAACTGTTTTTT.

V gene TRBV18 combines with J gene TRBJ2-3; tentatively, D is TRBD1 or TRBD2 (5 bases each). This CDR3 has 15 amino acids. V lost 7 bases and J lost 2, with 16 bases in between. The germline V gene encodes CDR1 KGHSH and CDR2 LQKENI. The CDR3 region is CASFGAGTITDTQYF. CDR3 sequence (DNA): TGTGCCAGCTTTGGAGCTGGGACGATCACAGATACGCAGTATTTT.

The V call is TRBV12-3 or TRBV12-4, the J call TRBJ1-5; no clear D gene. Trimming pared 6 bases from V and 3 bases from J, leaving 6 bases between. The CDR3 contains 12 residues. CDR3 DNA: TGTGCCAGCAGCCGCCCCAATCAGCCCCAGCATTTT. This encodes CASSRPNQPQHF.

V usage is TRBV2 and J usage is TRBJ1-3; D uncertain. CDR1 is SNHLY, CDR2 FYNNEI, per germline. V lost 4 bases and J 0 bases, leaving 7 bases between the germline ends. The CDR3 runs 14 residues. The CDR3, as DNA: TGTGCCAGCAGTGCGGCCAACTCTGGAAACACCATATATTTT. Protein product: CASSAANSGNTIYF.

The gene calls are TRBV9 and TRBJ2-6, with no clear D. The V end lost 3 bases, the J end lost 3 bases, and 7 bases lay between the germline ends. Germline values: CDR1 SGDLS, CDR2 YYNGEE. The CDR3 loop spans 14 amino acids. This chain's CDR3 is CASSALDGANVLTF. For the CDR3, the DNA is TGTGCCAGCAGCGCCTTAGATGGGGCCAACGTCCTGACTTTC.

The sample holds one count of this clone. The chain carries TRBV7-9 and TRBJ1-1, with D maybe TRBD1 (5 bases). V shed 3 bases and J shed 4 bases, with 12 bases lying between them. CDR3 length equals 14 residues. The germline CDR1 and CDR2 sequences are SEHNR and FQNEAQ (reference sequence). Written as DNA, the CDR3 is TGTGCCAGCAGCTTGGTTCAGGGTGTCACTGAAGCTTTCTTT. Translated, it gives CASSLVQGVTEAFF.

The CDR3 DNA follows: TGCGCCAGCAGTCCAGACAGGGACAGTCAGCCCCAGCATTTT. Its protein product is CASSPDRDSQPQHF. This sequence joins TRBV4-1 and TRBJ1-5; 7 nucleotides match TRBD1. Germline CDR1 is MGHRA and CDR2 is YSYEKL. The CDR3 covers 14 residues. Losses at the gene ends were 6 bases for V and 6 bases for J; bases not matched to a gene: 8.

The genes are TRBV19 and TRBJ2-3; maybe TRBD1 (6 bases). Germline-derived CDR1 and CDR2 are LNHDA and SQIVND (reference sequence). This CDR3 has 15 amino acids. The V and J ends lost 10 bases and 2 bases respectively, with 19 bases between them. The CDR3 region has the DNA TGTGCCACGAGACCCCCCGGACAGCACACAGATACGCAGTATTTT. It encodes CATRPPGQHTDTQYF.

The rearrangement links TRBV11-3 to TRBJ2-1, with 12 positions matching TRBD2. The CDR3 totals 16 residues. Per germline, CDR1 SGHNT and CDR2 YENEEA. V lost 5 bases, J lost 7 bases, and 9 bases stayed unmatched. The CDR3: CASSPRTSGILNEQFF. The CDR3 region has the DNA TGTGCCAGCAGCCCCAGGACTAGCGGGATTTTAAATGAGCAGTTCTTC.